These 10 T cell receptor beta chains share one sample of origin, sequenced in a study of T-cell memory formation after mild COVID-19. TCRdb reanalysed the 5' RACE reads using MiXCR and keeps one entry per CDR3 protein. This table has approximately 290,000 distinct CDR3 sequences, approximately 20% appearing once. The specimen was PBMCs or a T cell subset sorted from them (not recorded which). These receptors were taken from a man aged 18-30 years who had mild COVID-19 (a few samples of this study predate the infection). Cell type and time point are not known.

The rearrangement joins TRBV11-2 to TRBJ2-3; 9 bases line up with TRBD2. This CDR3 comprises 17 residues. Germline trimming cut 7 bases from V and 2 bases from J; bases unmatched to any gene: 13. Germline V CDR1 and CDR2: SGHAT, FQNNGV. As DNA, the CDR3 is TGTGCCAGCACTAAAACGATTCTAGCGGGGAACACAGATACGCAGTATTTT. This translates into CASTKTILAGNTDTQYF.

This rearrangement joins TRBV6-2 or TRBV6-3 to TRBJ2-5; 7 bases line up with TRBD1. CDR3 size: 11 residues. Germline CDR1 MNHEY, CDR2 SVGEGT. V shed 8 bases and J 6 bases; nucleotides not matched to a gene: 3. This chain's CDR3 is CASSDRKTQYF. CDR3 coding DNA: TGTGCCAGCTCGGACAGGAAGACCCAGTACTTC.

The CDR3 nucleotides are TGTGCCATCAGTGAGTCGACTAGCGGGCAAGAGACCCAGTACTTC. Translated: CAISESTSGQETQYF. This chain links TRBV10-3 with TRBJ2-5, with 10 bases aligning to TRBD2. Germline trimming cut 0 bases from V and 2 bases from J; bases unmatched to any gene: 0. Germline assignment: CDR1 ENHRY and CDR2 SYGVKD. The CDR3 runs to 15 residues.

This chain uses TRBV27 with TRBJ2-4, with D perhaps matching TRBD1 or TRBD2 (5 bases each). Germline-derived CDR1 and CDR2 are MNHEY and SMNVEV (reference sequence). V was shortened by 6 bases and J by 1 base, with 13 bases between the two germline ends. This CDR3 region has 15 residues. The CDR3 DNA reads as TGTGCCAGCAGGATTTTTGAGGGGGCCAAAAACATTCAGTACTTC. This gives the protein CASRIFEGAKNIQYF.

The rearrangement links TRBV12-3 or TRBV12-4 to TRBJ2-5; D is perhaps TRBD2 (7 bases). V was clipped by 6 bases and J by 9 bases, with 23 bases between them. The CDR3 covers 15 residues. The CDR3 nucleotides are TGTGCCAGCAGCCCACGCCGGGGGGCCAATGTCGCCCAGTACTTC. Its translation: CASSPRRGANVAQYF.

At least ten counts were recorded for this clonotype. The chain carries TRBV7-2 and TRBJ1-2; D is unresolved. Trimming shortened V by 2 bases and J by 8 bases, and 12 bases separated the two germline ends. The germline V gene has CDR1 SGHTA and CDR2 FQGNSA. This CDR3 has 13 amino acids. The CDR3 here is CASSLFEGGGYTF. CDR3 sequence (DNA): TGTGCCAGCAGCTTATTTGAGGGCGGAGGCTACACCTTC.

This clonotype was seen once. CDR3 nucleotide sequence: TGTGCCAGCAGTAGGGCGGACGCCTACGAGCAGTTCTTC. Protein product: CASSRADAYEQFF. The chain couples TRBV7-2 to TRBJ2-1; D unresolved. V lost 6 bases and J 10 bases, leaving 16 bases between the germline ends. The CDR3 sequence is 13 residues long. The V gene's germline CDR1 is SGHTA and CDR2 FQGNSA.

This clonotype was observed a handful of times. One junction end does not reproduce the germline sequence, and a read error may be involved. The CDR3 region is CASSREGGQKDKAANF. The DNA for the CDR3 is TGTGCCAGCAGCCGCGAGGGGGGACAGAAAGATAAAGCGGCGAATTTT. The rearrangement joins TRBV4-2 to TRBJ1-3, with 7 bases identical to TRBD1. The CDR3 runs 16 residues. Per the germline V gene, CDR1 is LGHNA and CDR2 is YNFKEQ.

This chain connects TRBV5-1 to TRBJ1-2, with unresolved D. V dropped 4 bases and J dropped 4 bases, with 23 bases sitting between them. The CDR3 extends over 17 amino acids. Per the germline V gene, CDR1 is SGHRS and CDR2 is YFSETQ. The CDR3 DNA reads TGCGCCAGCAGCCTATCAGCGTGGCGTTCTCTGGGCTATGGCTACACCTTC. Translation gives CASSLSAWRSLGYGYTF.

The chain combines TRBV4-3 with TRBJ2-7; either TRBD1 or TRBD2 may supply D (5 bases each). V was clipped by 1 base and J by 4 bases, with 8 bases between them. The CDR3 consists of 13 residues. Germline CDR1 LGHNA, CDR2 YSLEER. CDR3 residues: CASSQGDGYEQYF. DNA for the CDR3: TGCGCCAGCAGCCAAGGGGACGGGTACGAGCAGTACTTC.